This T cell receptor beta chain was identified during a study of cytomegalovirus exposure and HLA in healthy donors. Primers: 60 Vbeta forward and 13 Jbeta reverse. Sequenced by immunoSEQ multiplex PCR; TCRdb stores in-frame clones only, minus some. The data show around 150,000 clones, with about four fifths seen just once and roughly 2.8% held by the top ten. The germline gives CDR1 LNHDA, CDR2 SQIVND (reference sequence). The CDR3 runs 15 residues. With 5 bases clipped from V and 6 bases from J, the junction kept 12 bases outside the gene matches. This TCR was recovered from a male donor in good health and CMV-seronegative. This chain connects TRBV19 to TRBJ2-7; 8 nucleotides align to TRBD1. Material for sequencing was PBMCs. CDR3 protein: CASSGLTGVTVEQYF. The CDR3 coding sequence is TGTGCCAGTAGTGGACTGACAGGGGTCACGGTCGAGCAGTACTTC.